A single sample gave rise to the 20 T cell receptor beta chains below, sequenced in a study of blood T cell repertoires in COVID-19. The repertoire was sequenced with immunoSEQ multiplex PCR; TCRdb's copy has only in-frame clones and lacks some. The sample yields around 140,000 clones, around 82% seen once. Sequencing was done on a sample of peripheral blood. Every receptor here comes from a man aged 55 to 70 with acute or convalescent COVID-19.

V usage is TRBV19 and J usage is TRBJ1-2; tentatively, D is TRBD1 (5 bases). The CDR3 has 11 residues. V lost 7 bases and J lost 8, with 11 bases in between. Germline CDR1 is LNHDA and CDR2 is SQIVND (reference sequence). In DNA, the CDR3 is TGTGCCAGTATGGCAGGGTTAGGCTACACCTTC. This sequence encodes CASMAGLGYTF.

The chain combines TRBV30 with TRBJ1-6; D is unclear. Deletions cut 0 bases from V and 7 bases from J, with 13 bases between. This CDR3 spans 15 amino acids. Germline assignment: CDR1 GTSNPN and CDR2 SVGIG (reference sequence). This CDR3 reads CAWSVMPGGNSPLHF. In nucleotides, the CDR3 is TGTGCCTGGAGTGTAATGCCGGGTGGCAATTCACCCCTCCACTTT.

V gene TRBV11-2 combines with J gene TRBJ1-1; D may be TRBD1 (6 bases). The V end lost 5 bases, the J end lost 11 bases, and 15 bases lay between the germline ends. Germline CDR1 reads SGHAT; CDR2 reads FQNNGV. The CDR3 totals 12 residues. CDR3 residues: CASSINRARAFF. The CDR3 region has the DNA TGTGCCAGCAGCATAAACAGGGCCAGGGCTTTCTTT.

A few counts support this clone. J is TRBJ1-2 and V is TRBV5-4; the match to TRBD1 covers 8 bases. The CDR3 has 15 residues. Trimming removed 4 bases from V and 5 bases from J; junction bases left unmatched: 10. CDR1 SGHNT and CDR2 YYREEE come from the germline V gene (reference sequence). Written as DNA, the CDR3 is TGTGCCAGCAGCAGAGGACAGGGAAGCTTGTATGGCTACACCTTC. Its translation is CASSRGQGSLYGYTF.

This clone has just one count. The chain is built from TRBV28 and TRBJ1-4; D is unclear. V was clipped by 5 bases and J by 3 bases, with 4 bases between them. This CDR3 region has 12 residues. CDR1 and CDR2 (germline): MDHEN, SYDVKM. The CDR3 region is CASSQANEKLFF. DNA for the CDR3: TGTGCCAGCAGTCAGGCTAATGAAAAACTGTTTTTT.

This clone turned up a few times. V usage is TRBV30 and J usage is TRBJ2-7; tentative D call: TRBD1 (6 bases). The CDR3 is 13 residues long. Per the germline V gene, CDR1 is GTSNPN and CDR2 is SVGIG (reference sequence). The germline V and J ends were trimmed by 4 bases and 4 bases, with 14 bases remaining between them. The CDR3, as DNA: TGTGCCTGGACCGGTACAGGGATTTACGAGCAGTACTTC. It translates to CAWTGTGIYEQYF.

This sequence joins TRBV6-5 and TRBJ1-2, with TRBD1 identical over 8 bases. V lost 6 bases and J lost 5; bases outside the gene matches: 8. Germline CDR1 reads MNHEY; CDR2 reads SVGAGI. There are 14 residues in the CDR3. CDR3 residues: CASRARGPFYGYTF. CDR3 DNA sequence: TGTGCCAGCAGGGCCAGGGGGCCCTTTTATGGCTACACCTTC.

The V call is TRBV19, the J call TRBJ2-4; 14 bases fit TRBD2. The germline CDR1 and CDR2 sequences are LNHDA and SQIVND (reference sequence). The CDR3 is 14 residues long. The V and J ends lost 11 bases and 6 bases, in that order; junction bases with no gene match: 6. CDR3 sequence: CASRLAGGGNIQYF. The CDR3 DNA follows: TGTGCCTCCAGACTAGCGGGAGGGGGAAACATTCAGTACTTC. The whole variable domain, filled in from reference TRBV19 and TRBJ2-4, reads DGGITQSPKYLFRKEGQNVTLSCEQNLNHDAMYWYRQDPGQGLRLIYYSQIVNDFQKGDIAEGYSVSREKKESFPLTVTSAQKNPTAFYLCASRLAGGGNIQYFGAGTRLSVL.

This sequence joins TRBV4-1 and TRBJ1-4; no firm D call. This CDR3 spans 16 amino acids. Germline V gene sequence: CDR1 MGHRA, CDR2 YSYEKL. The V and J ends lost 3 bases and 4 bases respectively, with 15 bases between them. The CDR3: CASSQPRRGYNEKLFF. In DNA form, the CDR3 reads TGCGCCAGCAGCCAGCCCCGGCGGGGATATAATGAAAAACTGTTTTTT.

V gene TRBV4-1 combines with J gene TRBJ1-1, with TRBD1 matching over 8 bases. With V trimmed by 3 bases and J by 3 bases, 6 bases remained unmatched. This CDR3 region has 15 residues. Germline V gene sequence: CDR1 MGHRA, CDR2 YSYEKL. CDR3 region: CASSHLGQGYTEAFF. The CDR3 DNA reads TGCGCCAGCAGCCACCTAGGACAGGGCTACACTGAAGCTTTCTTT.

The rearrangement links TRBV5-1 to TRBJ1-1; D is uncertain. Trimming stripped 0 bases from V and 1 base from J, with 10 bases between. This CDR3 region has 15 residues. Germline CDR1 SGHRS, CDR2 YFSETQ. In nucleotides, the CDR3 is TGCGCCAGCAGCTTGGATCTGCTACCGAACACTGAAGCTTTCTTT. Protein sequence: CASSLDLLPNTEAFF. Based on the CDR3 plus reference TRBV5-1 and TRBJ1-1, the full variable domain is KAGVTQTPRYLIKTRGQQVTLSCSPISGHRSVSWYQQTPGQGLQFLFEYFSETQRNKGNFPGRFSGRQFSNSRSEMNVSTLELGDSALYLCASSLDLLPNTEAFFGQGTRLTVV.

CDR3 protein: CASSQDRGQTDTQYF. CDR3 nucleotides: TGTGCCAGCAGCCAAGACAGGGGGCAGACAGATACGCAGTATTTT. V and J are TRBV7-3 and TRBJ2-3, with 10 bases that match TRBD1. Germline-derived CDR1 and CDR2 are SGHTA and FQGTGA. V was clipped by 5 bases and J by 3 bases; unmatched bases: 5. This CDR3 contains 15 residues.

The genes are TRBV5-1 and TRBJ2-5, with a weak D call TRBD2 (6 bases). In germline, CDR1 is SGHRS, CDR2 YFSETQ. The CDR3 spans 14 residues. Trimming took 1 base from V and 5 from J, leaving 12 bases between them. Written as DNA, the CDR3 is TGCGCCAGCAGCTTGCAGACTGGGGGGGAGACCCAGTACTTC. Its translation: CASSLQTGGETQYF. Using reference TRBV5-1 and TRBJ2-5 for the parts outside the CDR3, the full variable domain is KAGVTQTPRYLIKTRGQQVTLSCSPISGHRSVSWYQQTPGQGLQFLFEYFSETQRNKGNFPGRFSGRQFSNSRSEMNVSTLELGDSALYLCASSLQTGGETQYFGPGTRLLVL.

The rearrangement uses TRBV5-1 and TRBJ2-1; D may be TRBD2 (6 bases). V lost 5 bases to trimming and J lost 0 bases, with 9 bases between them. CDR1 and CDR2 (germline): SGHRS, YFSETQ. The CDR3 sequence is 14 residues long. The CDR3 DNA follows: TGCGCCAGCAGGGCGGGGCCCTCCTACAATGAGCAGTTCTTC. Translating gives CASRAGPSYNEQFF.

This chain links TRBV7-3 with TRBJ1-1, with TRBD1 matching over 10 bases. J gave up 4 bases and V 2 bases, and 13 bases lay outside the gene matches. The CDR3 spans 18 residues. Looked up from germline, CDR1 is SGHTA and CDR2 is FQGTGA. CDR3 in DNA: TGTGCCAGCAGCTTAGACGCGACAGGGGGCTGGATGGTCACTGAAGCTTTCTTT. This translates into CASSLDATGGWMVTEAFF.

The rearrangement uses TRBV28 and TRBJ2-7, with D possibly being TRBD1 (6 bases). Deletions cut 2 bases from V and 3 bases from J, with 11 bases between. The CDR3 consists of 14 residues. The germline V gene encodes CDR1 MDHEN and CDR2 SYDVKM. The CDR3 loop reads CASSLTGTIYEQYF. CDR3 DNA: TGTGCCAGCAGTTTAACAGGGACGATCTACGAGCAGTACTTC.

V gene TRBV27 combines with J gene TRBJ1-1; D is unresolved. Germline V lookup: CDR1 MNHEY, CDR2 SMNVEV (reference sequence). The V end lost 6 bases, the J end lost 7 bases, and 15 bases lay between the germline ends. CDR3 length equals 13 residues. Written as DNA, the CDR3 is TGTGCCAGCAGCTTAGAAGTGGGCGTTGAAGCTTTCTTT. Protein sequence: CASSLEVGVEAFF.

This clone has only a few counts. This chain joins TRBV12-3 or TRBV12-4 and TRBJ2-1; a weak D match, TRBD2 (5 bases). This CDR3 has 11 residues. Trimming pared 3 bases from V and 16 bases from J, leaving 13 bases between. The CDR3 DNA is TGTGCCAGCAGTTTTACTAGTGTATTATTCTTC. Protein sequence: CASSFTSVLFF.

This clone was found a few times. This chain connects TRBV11-1 to TRBJ2-2; a possible D gene is TRBD2 (6 bases). V was clipped by 5 bases and J by 6 bases, with 13 bases between them. Looked up from germline, CDR1 is SGHAT and CDR2 is FQDESV (reference sequence). The CDR3 totals 14 residues. Written as DNA, the CDR3 is TGTGCCAGCAGCGTACTTTGGGGGGCCGGGGAGCTGTTTTTT. The encoded protein is CASSVLWGAGELFF.

This chain connects TRBV7-9 to TRBJ1-3; D remains unclear. CDR3 length: 13 residues. V gave up 5 bases and J gave up 0 bases, with 5 bases separating them. CDR1 is SEHNR and CDR2 is FQNEAQ in the germline V gene (reference sequence). In DNA, the CDR3 is TGTGCCAGCAGCACTGACTCTGGAAACACCATATATTTT. It yields the protein CASSTDSGNTIYF.